These 20 T cell receptor beta chains came from one sample sequenced in a study of T-cell memory formation after mild COVID-19. TCRdb recomputed calls from the 5' RACE reads with MiXCR, one row per CDR3 protein. This sample carries over 450,000 distinct CDR3 sequences, roughly 21% of them seen once, and the ten largest clones take around 13%. The sample consisted of PBMCs or a T cell subset sorted from them (not recorded which). The receptors stem from an adult woman who had mild COVID-19 (a few samples of this study predate the infection). Cell type and time point are not known.

The rearrangement joins TRBV4-2 to TRBJ2-7, with 9 positions matching TRBD2. The V and J ends lost 0 bases and 4 bases, in that order; junction bases with no gene match: 4. Germline CDR1 is LGHNA and CDR2 is YNFKEQ. There are 15 residues in the CDR3. The CDR3, as DNA: TGTGCCAGCAGCCAAGATTCTAGCGGGGTTTACGAGCAGTACTTC. This sequence encodes CASSQDSSGVYEQYF.

This sequence joins TRBV5-1 and TRBJ2-1; weak D call: TRBD1 (6 bases). The V gene lost 3 bases and the J gene lost 3 bases, with 13 bases spanning the gap. CDR1 and CDR2 from the germline V gene are SGHRS and YFSETQ. The length of the CDR3 is 15 residues. CDR3: CASSWDTPGYNEQFF. The CDR3 DNA follows: TGCGCCAGCAGCTGGGACACCCCGGGCTACAATGAGCAGTTCTTC.

DNA of the CDR3: TGTGCCAGTAGCGAGCGGACCTACGAGCAGTACTTC. Translated: CASSERTYEQYF. J is TRBJ2-7 and V is TRBV19; maybe TRBD2 (5 bases). V lost 6 bases and J 2 bases, leaving 8 bases between the germline ends. This CDR3 comprises 12 residues. Looked up from germline, CDR1 is LNHDA and CDR2 is SQIVND (reference sequence).

This clonotype was seen only a few times. The J gene is TRBJ2-1, the V gene TRBV10-3; D not certain. Germline values: CDR1 ENHRY, CDR2 SYGVKD. Deletions cut 2 bases from V and 2 bases from J, with 19 bases between. There are 18 residues in the CDR3. In nucleotides, the CDR3 is TGTGCCATCAGTGAGGAGTTAGCCACCCCCACACCCTACAATGAGCAGTTCTTC. Translating gives CAISEELATPTPYNEQFF.

The chain links TRBV20-1 to TRBJ1-2; TRBD1 agrees at 8 bases. The germline V gene has CDR1 DFQATT and CDR2 SNEGSKA (reference sequence). The CDR3 is made up of 14 amino acids. Trimming cost V 4 bases and J 5 bases; bases outside gene matches: 9. The CDR3 bases are TGCAGTGCTATCCCGACCGACAGGGGTTATGGCTACACCTTC. The encoded protein is CSAIPTDRGYGYTF.

The chain is built from TRBV7-3 and TRBJ2-1; D gene unclear. CDR1 and CDR2 (germline): SGHTA, FQGTGA. The CDR3 runs 13 residues. V was pared by 1 base and J by 5 bases, with 6 bases between. CDR3 DNA sequence: TGTGCCAGCAGCTTAATGCCCGACAATGAGCAGTTCTTC. It yields the protein CASSLMPDNEQFF.

The sample holds a few counts of this clonotype. DNA for the CDR3: TGTGCCACCAGTGATTCCTATCAGACACTGCAGCACGAGTTCTTC. Its protein is CATSDSYQTLQHEFF. V usage is TRBV24-1 and J usage is TRBJ2-1; the D is unclear. The germline gives CDR1 KGHDR, CDR2 SFDVKD. The ends were cut back, 2 bases at V and 14 bases at J, with 21 bases in the middle. The CDR3 runs to 15 residues.

The chain has TRBV19 and TRBJ2-7; D possibly corresponds to TRBD2 (6 bases). With 4 bases removed from V and 0 bases from J, the gap between germline ends came to 13 bases. The CDR3 is made up of 15 amino acids. CDR1 LNHDA and CDR2 SQIVND come from the germline V gene (reference sequence). CDR3 in DNA: TGTGCCAGTAGTAGCCCCGGGGAGGTCTCCTACGAGCAGTACTTC. This translates into CASSSPGEVSYEQYF.

The V and J genes are TRBV7-6 and TRBJ2-1; TRBD2 matches at 8 bases. V trimming: 5 bases; J trimming: 0 bases; junction bases outside the gene matches: 15. The V gene's germline CDR1 is SGHVS and CDR2 FNYEAQ. The CDR3 has 19 residues. The CDR3, as DNA: TGTGCCAGCAGCCTTAGGCCTAATAGCGGGGTAAGCTCCTACAATGAGCAGTTCTTC. Translation gives CASSLRPNSGVSSYNEQFF.

This chain joins TRBV29-1 and TRBJ2-7, with TRBD1 matching 7 bases. Germline CDR1 SQVTM, CDR2 ANQGSEA. Trimming removed 0 bases from V and 1 base from J; junction bases left unmatched: 3. CDR3 length equals 14 residues. The CDR3: CSVEEDRQSYEQYF. The CDR3 DNA is TGCAGCGTTGAAGAGGACAGGCAATCCTACGAGCAGTACTTC.

This clonotype appeared a single time. The J gene is TRBJ1-6, the V gene TRBV5-1; 9 bases are shared with TRBD1. The CDR3 covers 15 residues. V shed 8 bases, J shed 8 bases, and the junction held 11 bases outside the gene matches. Per the germline V gene, CDR1 is SGHRS and CDR2 is YFSETQ. CDR3 sequence (DNA): TGCGCCAGTAAAGGCCGGGACAGGGTTGATTCACCCCTCCACTTT. Its translation is CASKGRDRVDSPLHF.

This clonotype was observed a few times. CDR3 DNA sequence: TGTGCCAGCAGCGTAGACCCTGGCAGCACAGATACGCAGTATTTT. As protein: CASSVDPGSTDTQYF. V and J are TRBV9 and TRBJ2-3; D is uncertain. The V gene lost 0 bases and the J gene lost 0 bases, with 8 bases spanning the gap. The CDR3 loop spans 15 amino acids. Germline V gene data show CDR1 as SGDLS and CDR2 as YYNGEE.

This clonotype was counted a few times. The rearrangement uses TRBV2 and TRBJ2-7; D is undetermined. This CDR3 is built from 16 residues. Per the germline V gene, CDR1 is SNHLY and CDR2 is FYNNEI. V lost 1 base and J lost 2, with 15 bases in between. The CDR3 DNA is TGTGCCAGCAGTGAAGTAGTTGGCCTGGACGCCTACGAGCAGTACTTC. It codes for CASSEVVGLDAYEQYF.

This rearrangement joins TRBV7-6 to TRBJ2-1; no clear D gene. V lost 2 bases, J lost 9 bases, and 17 bases lay in between. Germline V CDR1 and CDR2: SGHVS, FNYEAQ. This CDR3 has 15 residues. CDR3 coding DNA: TGTGCCAGCAGCTTAACGCCCGGAGAGGAAATTGAGCAGTTCTTC. This sequence encodes CASSLTPGEEIEQFF.

This clonotype occurred many times. The chain employs TRBV20-1 and TRBJ2-4; 10 bases are shared with TRBD2. Germline lookup yields CDR1 DFQATT and CDR2 SNEGSKA (reference sequence). This CDR3 has 15 amino acids. Unmatched junction bases numbered 5, after V lost 5 bases and J lost 1 base. CDR3 DNA: TGCAGTGCTCAAAATAGCGGGAGGGCCAAAAACATTCAGTACTTC. It encodes CSAQNSGRAKNIQYF.

This clonotype has only a few counts. The chain recombines TRBV9 with TRBJ2-1; D remains unclear. Germline CDR1 is SGDLS and CDR2 is YYNGEE. Trimming cost V 3 bases and J 5 bases, with 9 bases left between them. The CDR3 is 13 residues long. The CDR3 DNA reads as TGTGCCAGCAGCGGGGGATCCAACAATGAGCAGTTCTTC. This translates into CASSGGSNNEQFF.

This chain uses TRBV12-3 or TRBV12-4 with TRBJ1-2; 10 bases map to TRBD1. The CDR3 is made up of 16 amino acids. Losses at the gene ends were 5 bases for V and 8 bases for J; bases not matched to a gene: 14. CDR3 in DNA: TGTGCCAGCAGTGGGGCTGGGGGGACAGGGGTATACGGCTACACCTTC. Its translation is CASSGAGGTGVYGYTF.

In its sample, this clonotype was seen a few times. The J gene is TRBJ2-1, the V gene TRBV6-5, with D hard to call. V lost 2 bases and J 0 bases, leaving 8 bases between the germline ends. Germline assignment: CDR1 MNHEY and CDR2 SVGAGI. CDR3 length: 15 amino acids. CDR3 sequence: CASSYRQSSYNEQFF. The CDR3, as DNA: TGTGCCAGCAGTTACAGACAAAGCTCCTACAATGAGCAGTTCTTC.

This clonotype was detected a few times. V is TRBV4-1 and J is TRBJ2-7, with 7 nucleotides matching TRBD2. CDR1 is MGHRA, CDR2 YSYEKL, per germline. The CDR3 spans 16 residues. Trimming removed 1 base from V and 3 bases from J; junction bases left unmatched: 9. This CDR3 reads CASSQGPGTGGYEQYF. CDR3 bases: TGCGCCAGCAGCCAAGGTCCCGGGACGGGAGGCTACGAGCAGTACTTC.

J is TRBJ2-1 and V is TRBV6-1; D gene ambiguous. In germline, CDR1 is MNHNS, CDR2 SASEGT. CDR3 length equals 16 residues. With 6 bases removed from V and 4 bases from J, the gap between germline ends came to 19 bases. This CDR3 reads CASRLETSNTYNEQFF. The DNA for the CDR3 is TGTGCCAGCAGGTTAGAGACCTCCAATACTTACAATGAGCAGTTCTTC.